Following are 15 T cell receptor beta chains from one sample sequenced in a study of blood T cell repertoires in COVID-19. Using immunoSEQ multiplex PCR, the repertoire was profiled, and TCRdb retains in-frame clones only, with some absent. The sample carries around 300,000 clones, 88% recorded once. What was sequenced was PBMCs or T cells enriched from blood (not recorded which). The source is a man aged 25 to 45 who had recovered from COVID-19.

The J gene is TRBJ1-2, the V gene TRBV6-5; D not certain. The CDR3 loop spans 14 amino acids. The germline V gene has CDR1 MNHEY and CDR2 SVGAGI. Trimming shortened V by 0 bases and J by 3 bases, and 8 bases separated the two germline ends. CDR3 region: CASSYSWGDYGYTF. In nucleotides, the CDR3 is TGTGCCAGCAGTTACTCGTGGGGAGACTATGGCTACACCTTC.

The CDR3, as DNA: TGTGCCAGCAGCTTAGTAATCGACTACTATGGCTACACCTTC. The encoded protein is CASSLVIDYYGYTF. The rearrangement joins TRBV7-9 to TRBJ1-2; the D is unclear. V lost 1 base and J lost 3, with 9 bases in between. The germline V gene has CDR1 SEHNR and CDR2 FQNEAQ (reference sequence). The CDR3 is 14 amino acids.

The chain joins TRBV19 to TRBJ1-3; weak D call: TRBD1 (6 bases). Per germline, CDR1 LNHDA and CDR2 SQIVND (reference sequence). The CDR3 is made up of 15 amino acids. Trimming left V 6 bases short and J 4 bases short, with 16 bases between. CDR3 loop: CASRQGLYSGNTIYF. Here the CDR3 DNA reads TGTGCCAGTAGACAGGGTTTGTACTCCGGAAACACCATATATTTT.

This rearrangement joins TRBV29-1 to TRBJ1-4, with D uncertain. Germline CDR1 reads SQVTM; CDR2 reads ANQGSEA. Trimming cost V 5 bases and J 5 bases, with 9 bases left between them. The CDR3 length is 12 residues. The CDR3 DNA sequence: TGCAGCGTTAAATCCCCGAATGAAAAACTGTTTTTT. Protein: CSVKSPNEKLFF. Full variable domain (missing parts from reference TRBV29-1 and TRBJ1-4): SAVISQKPSRDICQRGTSLTIQCQVDSQVTMMFWYRQQPGQSLTLIATANQGSEATYESGFVIDKFPISRPNLTFSTLTVSNMSPEDSSIYLCSVKSPNEKLFFGSGTQLSVL.

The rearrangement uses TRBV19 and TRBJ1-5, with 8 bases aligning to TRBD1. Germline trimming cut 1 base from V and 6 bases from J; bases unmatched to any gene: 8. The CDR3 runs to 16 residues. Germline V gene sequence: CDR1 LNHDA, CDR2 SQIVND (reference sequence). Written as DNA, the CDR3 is TGTGCCAGTAGTATAGCGGGGCAGGGGGCTAGTCAGCCCCAGCATTTT. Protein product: CASSIAGQGASQPQHF. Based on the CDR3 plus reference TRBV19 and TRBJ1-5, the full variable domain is DGGITQSPKYLFRKEGQNVTLSCEQNLNHDAMYWYRQDPGQGLRLIYYSQIVNDFQKGDIAEGYSVSREKKESFPLTVTSAQKNPTAFYLCASSIAGQGASQPQHFGDGTRLSIL.

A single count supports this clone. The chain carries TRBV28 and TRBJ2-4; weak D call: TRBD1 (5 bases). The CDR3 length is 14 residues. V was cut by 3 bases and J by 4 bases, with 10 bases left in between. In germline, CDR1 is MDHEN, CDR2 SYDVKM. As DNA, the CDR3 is TGTGCCAGCAGTTTGGGGCAGCTGAAAAACATTCAGTACTTC. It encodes CASSLGQLKNIQYF.

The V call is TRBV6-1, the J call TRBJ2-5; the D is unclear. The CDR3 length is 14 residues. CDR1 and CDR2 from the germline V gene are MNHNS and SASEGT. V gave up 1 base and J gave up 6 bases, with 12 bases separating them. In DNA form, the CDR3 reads TGTGCCAGCAGTGAAGTCCCTGACACTCAGACCCAGTACTTC. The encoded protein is CASSEVPDTQTQYF.

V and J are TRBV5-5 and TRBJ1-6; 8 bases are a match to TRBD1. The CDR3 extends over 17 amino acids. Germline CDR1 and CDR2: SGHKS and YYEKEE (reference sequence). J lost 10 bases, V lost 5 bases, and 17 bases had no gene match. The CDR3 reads CASRPDRGYLLGSPLHF. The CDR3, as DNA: TGTGCCAGCAGGCCAGACAGGGGCTACCTTTTGGGCTCACCCCTCCACTTT.

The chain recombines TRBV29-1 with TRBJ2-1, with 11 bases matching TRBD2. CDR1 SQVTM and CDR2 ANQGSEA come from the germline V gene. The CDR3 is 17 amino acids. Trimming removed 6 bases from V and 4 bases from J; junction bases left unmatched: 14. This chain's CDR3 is CSVDPSVLAGGYNEQFF. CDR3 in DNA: TGCAGCGTGGACCCCTCTGTATTAGCGGGGGGGTACAATGAGCAGTTCTTC.

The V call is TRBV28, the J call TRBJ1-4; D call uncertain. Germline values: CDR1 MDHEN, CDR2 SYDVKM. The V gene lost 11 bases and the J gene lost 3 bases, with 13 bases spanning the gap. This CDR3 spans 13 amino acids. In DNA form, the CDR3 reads TGTGCCTCCCATGGAGGTTCTAATGAAAAACTGTTTTTT. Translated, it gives CASHGGSNEKLFF.

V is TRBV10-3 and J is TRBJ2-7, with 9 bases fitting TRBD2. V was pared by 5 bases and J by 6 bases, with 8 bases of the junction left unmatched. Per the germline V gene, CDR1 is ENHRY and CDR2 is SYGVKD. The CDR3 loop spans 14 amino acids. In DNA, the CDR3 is TGTGCCATCAGTTCCGGGACTAGCTCCATCGAGCAGTACTTC. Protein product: CAISSGTSSIEQYF.

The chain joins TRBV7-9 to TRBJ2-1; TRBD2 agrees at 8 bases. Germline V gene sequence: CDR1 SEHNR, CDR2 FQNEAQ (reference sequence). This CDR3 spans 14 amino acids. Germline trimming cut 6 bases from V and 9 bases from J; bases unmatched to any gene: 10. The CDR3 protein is CASRPPGLVAEQFF. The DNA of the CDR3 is TGTGCCAGCAGACCTCCGGGACTAGTAGCTGAGCAGTTCTTC. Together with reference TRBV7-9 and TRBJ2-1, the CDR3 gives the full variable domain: DTGVSQNPRHKITKRGQNVTFRCDPISEHNRLYWYRQTLGQGPEFLTYFQNEAQLEKSRLLSDRFSAERPKGSFSTLEIQRTEQGDSAMYLCASRPPGLVAEQFFGPGTRLTVL.

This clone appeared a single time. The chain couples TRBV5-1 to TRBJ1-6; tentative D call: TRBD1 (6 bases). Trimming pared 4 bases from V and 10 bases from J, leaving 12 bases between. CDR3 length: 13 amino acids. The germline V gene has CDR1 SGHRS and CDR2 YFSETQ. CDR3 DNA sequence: TGCGCCAGCAGCGGCAACAGGGAATCACCCCTCCACTTT. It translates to CASSGNRESPLHF. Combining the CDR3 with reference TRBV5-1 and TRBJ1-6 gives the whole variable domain KAGVTQTPRYLIKTRGQQVTLSCSPISGHRSVSWYQQTPGQGLQFLFEYFSETQRNKGNFPGRFSGRQFSNSRSEMNVSTLELGDSALYLCASSGNRESPLHFGNGTRLTVT.

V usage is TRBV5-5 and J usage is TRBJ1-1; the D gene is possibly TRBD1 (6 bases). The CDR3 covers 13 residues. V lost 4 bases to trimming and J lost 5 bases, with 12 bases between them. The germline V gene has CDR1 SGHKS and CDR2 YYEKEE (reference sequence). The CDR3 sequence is CASSLQGHTEAFF. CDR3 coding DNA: TGTGCCAGCAGCCTACAGGGTCATACTGAAGCTTTCTTT.

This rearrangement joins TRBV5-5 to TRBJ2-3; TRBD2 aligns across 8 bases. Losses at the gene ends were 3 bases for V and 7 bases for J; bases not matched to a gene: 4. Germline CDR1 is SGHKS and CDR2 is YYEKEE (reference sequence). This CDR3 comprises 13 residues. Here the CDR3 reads CASSSRGDHTQYF. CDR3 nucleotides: TGTGCCAGCAGCTCGCGGGGGGACCATACGCAGTATTTT. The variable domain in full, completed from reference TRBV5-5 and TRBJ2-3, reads DAGVTQSPTHLIKTRGQQVTLRCSPISGHKSVSWYQQVLGQGPQFIFQYYEKEERGRGNFPDRFSARQFPNYSSELNVNALLLGDSALYLCASSSRGDHTQYFGPGTRLTVL.